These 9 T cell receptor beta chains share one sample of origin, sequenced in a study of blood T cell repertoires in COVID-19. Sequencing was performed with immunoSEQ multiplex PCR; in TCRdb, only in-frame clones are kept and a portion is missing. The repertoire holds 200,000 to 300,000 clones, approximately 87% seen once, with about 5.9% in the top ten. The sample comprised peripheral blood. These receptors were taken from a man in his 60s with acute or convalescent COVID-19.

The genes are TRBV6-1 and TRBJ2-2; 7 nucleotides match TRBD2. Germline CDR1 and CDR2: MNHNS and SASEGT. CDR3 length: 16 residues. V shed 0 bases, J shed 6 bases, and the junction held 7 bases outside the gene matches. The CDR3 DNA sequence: TGTGCCAGCAGTGAAGCGTTGGGAGGGTCTGCCGGGGAGCTGTTTTTT. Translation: CASSEALGGSAGELFF.

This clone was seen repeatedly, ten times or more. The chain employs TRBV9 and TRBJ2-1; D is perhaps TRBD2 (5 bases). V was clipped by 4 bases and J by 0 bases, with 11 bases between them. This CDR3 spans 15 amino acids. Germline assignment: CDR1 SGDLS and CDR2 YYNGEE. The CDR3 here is CASSPDLSSYNEQFF. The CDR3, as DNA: TGTGCCAGCAGCCCGGACTTGAGCTCCTACAATGAGCAGTTCTTC.

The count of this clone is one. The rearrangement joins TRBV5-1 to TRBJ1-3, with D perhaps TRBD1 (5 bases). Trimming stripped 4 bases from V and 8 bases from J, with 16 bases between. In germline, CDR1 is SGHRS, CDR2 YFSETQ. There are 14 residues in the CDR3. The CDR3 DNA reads TGCGCCAGCAGCGCACAGGCCCCGAAGGACACCATATATTTT. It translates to CASSAQAPKDTIYF.

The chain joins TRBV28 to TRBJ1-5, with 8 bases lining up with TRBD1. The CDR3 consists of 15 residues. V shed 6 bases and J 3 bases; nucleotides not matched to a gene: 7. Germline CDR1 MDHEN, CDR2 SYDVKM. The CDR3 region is CASSFSGGDNQPQHF. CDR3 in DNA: TGTGCCAGCAGCTTCTCAGGGGGCGACAATCAGCCCCAGCATTTT.

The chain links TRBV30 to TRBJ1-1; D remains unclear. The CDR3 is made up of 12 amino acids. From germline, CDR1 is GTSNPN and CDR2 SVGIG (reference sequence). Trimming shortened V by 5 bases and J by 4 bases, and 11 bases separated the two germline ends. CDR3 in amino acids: CAWWGVGTEAFF. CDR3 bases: TGTGCCTGGTGGGGAGTGGGCACTGAAGCTTTCTTT.

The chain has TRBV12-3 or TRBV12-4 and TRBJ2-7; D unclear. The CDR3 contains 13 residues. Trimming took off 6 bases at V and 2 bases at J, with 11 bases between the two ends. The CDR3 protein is CASSIRSTYEQYF. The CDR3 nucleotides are TGTGCCAGCAGCATACGTAGCACCTACGAGCAGTACTTC.

The chain's CDR3 is CASSLDRGYTF. CDR3 in DNA: TGTGCCAGCAGCCTTGACAGGGGCTACACCTTC. The chain couples TRBV6-6 to TRBJ1-2; possibly TRBD1 for D (6 bases). Between the trimmed V and J ends, which lost 6 bases and 8 bases, there was a span of 10 bases. The germline gives CDR1 MNHNY, CDR2 SVGAGI (reference sequence). The CDR3 extends over 11 amino acids.

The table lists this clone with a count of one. The CDR3 bases are TGTGCCAGCAGCAGAACCGGGACTAGCGGTTACGAGCAGTACTTC. Translation gives CASSRTGTSGYEQYF. The chain employs TRBV4-2 and TRBJ2-7; 11 nucleotides agree with TRBD2. J was trimmed by 4 bases and V by 5 bases; bases with no gene match: 7. The CDR3 runs to 15 residues. Germline values: CDR1 LGHNA, CDR2 YNFKEQ.

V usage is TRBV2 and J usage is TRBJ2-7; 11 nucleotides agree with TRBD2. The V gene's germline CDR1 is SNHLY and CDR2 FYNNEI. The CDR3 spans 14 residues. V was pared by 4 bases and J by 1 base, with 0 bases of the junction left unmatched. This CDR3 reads CASSGLAGSYEQYF. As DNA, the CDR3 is TGTGCCAGCAGTGGACTAGCGGGGTCCTACGAGCAGTACTTC.